Presented here are 19 T cell receptor beta chains from one specimen sequenced in a study of T-cell memory formation after mild COVID-19. One entry per CDR3 protein results from TCRdb running MiXCR on the 5' RACE reads. The sample shows 140,000 to 150,000 distinct CDR3 sequences, about 19% of them seen only once. Input material: PBMCs or a T cell subset sorted from them (not recorded which). These receptors were collected from an adult woman who had mild COVID-19 (a few samples of this study predate the infection). Cell type and time point are not known.

The chain uses TRBV18 and TRBJ1-5; perhaps TRBD1 as D (6 bases). Looked up from germline, CDR1 is KGHSH and CDR2 is LQKENI. V shed 0 bases and J shed 7 bases, with 22 bases lying between them. The CDR3 spans 18 residues. The CDR3 DNA reads as TGTGCCAGCTCACCACCGAATCCGAGACAGGAACAGAAGCAGCCCCAGCATTTT. Translating gives CASSPPNPRQEQKQPQHF.

This chain links TRBV3-1 with TRBJ2-5, with D maybe TRBD2 (6 bases). V was cut by 8 bases and J by 1 base, with 11 bases left in between. The CDR3 loop spans 13 amino acids. Germline assignment: CDR1 LGHDT and CDR2 YNNKEL (reference sequence). This chain's CDR3 is CASGVAAQETQYF. In DNA form, the CDR3 reads TGTGCCAGCGGGGTAGCGGCCCAAGAGACCCAGTACTTC.

V gene TRBV12-3 or TRBV12-4 combines with J gene TRBJ1-1; 8 bases match TRBD1. With 4 bases clipped from V and 4 bases from J, the junction kept 8 bases outside the gene matches. This CDR3 comprises 15 residues. CDR3 in amino acids: CASSSRTGGATEAFF. CDR3 in DNA: TGTGCCAGCAGTTCCCGAACAGGGGGAGCCACTGAAGCTTTCTTT.

The J gene is TRBJ1-1, the V gene TRBV5-1; D is unresolved. This CDR3 has 16 amino acids. V was cut by 0 bases and J by 3 bases, with 15 bases left in between. Germline-derived CDR1 and CDR2 are SGHRS and YFSETQ. CDR3 protein: CASSLGENQRDTEAFF. DNA for the CDR3: TGCGCCAGCAGCTTGGGAGAGAATCAAAGGGACACTGAAGCTTTCTTT.

This chain uses TRBV7-9 with TRBJ1-4; D gene uncertain. Germline assignment: CDR1 SEHNR and CDR2 FQNEAQ (reference sequence). The CDR3 spans 14 residues. V shed 5 bases and J shed 0 bases, with 7 bases lying between them. As DNA, the CDR3 is TGTGCCAGCAGCACGGCCTCAACTAATGAAAAACTGTTTTTT. Its protein is CASSTASTNEKLFF.

The rearrangement joins TRBV20-1 to TRBJ1-4; 7 positions agree with TRBD1. The ends lost 5 bases at V and 1 base at J; junction bases unmatched: 4. Germline V lookup: CDR1 DFQATT, CDR2 SNEGSKA (reference sequence). CDR3 length: 14 residues. DNA of the CDR3: TGCAGTGCTCCCGGGGACAGAACTAATGAAAAACTGTTTTTT. Residues: CSAPGDRTNEKLFF.

The chain couples TRBV13 to TRBJ2-7; 8 bases align to TRBD2. Germline CDR1 reads PRHDT; CDR2 reads FYEKMQ (reference sequence). This CDR3 is 13 amino acids long. J was trimmed by 5 bases and V by 5 bases; bases with no gene match: 5. The CDR3 spells CASSPGGLHEQYF. CDR3 bases: TGTGCCAGCAGCCCGGGGGGGCTTCACGAGCAGTACTTC.

V gene TRBV12-3 or TRBV12-4 combines with J gene TRBJ2-3, with 9 bases that match TRBD2. The CDR3 is 16 residues long. Trimming cost V 6 bases and J 0 bases; bases outside gene matches: 7. The CDR3 sequence is CASSPRTSESTDTQYF. CDR3 coding DNA: TGTGCCAGCAGCCCGAGGACTAGCGAAAGCACAGATACGCAGTATTTT.

The V and J genes are TRBV5-4 and TRBJ1-1; D not resolved. CDR1 is SGHNT and CDR2 is YYREEE in the germline V gene (reference sequence). The germline V and J ends were trimmed by 0 bases and 0 bases, with 9 bases remaining between them. CDR3 length: 15 residues. CDR3 DNA sequence: TGTGCCAGCAGCTTGGTAGGGAGGATGAACACTGAAGCTTTCTTT. Its protein product is CASSLVGRMNTEAFF.

This clonotype was counted a few times. This chain links TRBV5-1 with TRBJ2-2, with D possibly being TRBD2 (6 bases). This CDR3 region has 16 residues. Trimming cost V 2 bases and J 2 bases, with 13 bases left between them. Per germline, CDR1 SGHRS and CDR2 YFSETQ. The DNA for the CDR3 is TGCGCCAGCAGCTTATACGGAGGGTTAAACACCGGGGAGCTGTTTTTT. The encoded protein is CASSLYGGLNTGELFF.

Ten or more counts support this clonotype. The chain recombines TRBV5-1 with TRBJ2-7; TRBD1 or TRBD2 may be the D gene (6 bases each). This CDR3 has 12 amino acids. The germline V and J ends were trimmed by 4 bases and 4 bases, with 9 bases remaining between them. Germline CDR1 reads SGHRS; CDR2 reads YFSETQ. The CDR3 DNA reads as TGCGCCAGCAGCGGAGGGGGGTACGAGCAGTACTTC. The encoded protein is CASSGGGYEQYF.

J is TRBJ1-2 and V is TRBV15, with unresolved D. The CDR3 sequence is 12 residues long. Trimming pared 0 bases from V and 8 bases from J, leaving 7 bases between. Germline lookup yields CDR1 LNHNV and CDR2 YYDKDF (reference sequence). CDR3 region: CATSRDMAGYTF. CDR3 in DNA: TGTGCCACCAGCAGAGATATGGCCGGCTACACCTTC. The variable domain in full, completed from reference TRBV15 and TRBJ1-2, reads DAMVIQNPRYQVTQFGKPVTLSCSQTLNHNVMYWYQQKSSQAPKLLFHYYDKDFNNEADTPDNFQSRRPNTSFCFLDIRSPGLGDTAMYLCATSRDMAGYTFGSGTRLTVV.

This chain connects TRBV6-4 to TRBJ2-3; D gene uncertain. The CDR3 length is 16 residues. V was pared by 4 bases and J by 7 bases, with 21 bases between. The germline V gene encodes CDR1 MRHNA and CDR2 SNTAGT. CDR3 DNA: TGTGCCAGCAGTGTGGAGTCTAGTTCTTTTCCTTATACGCAGTATTTT. Amino acid sequence: CASSVESSSFPYTQYF.

This clonotype was observed a few times. The chain links TRBV20-1 to TRBJ1-5; D unresolved. The germline CDR1 and CDR2 sequences are DFQATT and SNEGSKA (reference sequence). The V end was cut by 6 bases, the J end by 3 bases, with 15 bases between. CDR3 length: 14 residues. The CDR3 DNA sequence: TGCAGTGCCCTAAAGGCCAGCCCCAATCAGCCCCAGCATTTT. Its translation is CSALKASPNQPQHF.

This rearrangement joins TRBV18 to TRBJ1-1; no definite D call. CDR1 is KGHSH and CDR2 is LQKENI in the germline V gene. This CDR3 is 12 amino acids long. Trimming pared 10 bases from V and 1 base from J, leaving 10 bases between. The CDR3 DNA follows: TGTGCCACCTCGACCCGGAACACTGAAGCTTTCTTT. The encoded protein is CATSTRNTEAFF.

This clonotype appeared many times. The chain combines TRBV7-6 with TRBJ2-3, with 13 bases lining up with TRBD2. Trimming removed 4 bases from V and 3 bases from J; junction bases left unmatched: 13. The V gene's germline CDR1 is SGHVS and CDR2 FNYEAQ. CDR3 length: 19 amino acids. CDR3: CASSYLVWTSGSSTDTQYF. The CDR3 nucleotides read TGTGCCAGCAGCTACCTGGTGTGGACTAGCGGGAGTTCAACAGATACGCAGTATTTT.

This clonotype was observed many times. The CDR3 DNA sequence: TGCGCCAGCAGCCAGCAGACCCTGCAAGAGACCCAGTACTTC. Translated, it gives CASSQQTLQETQYF. The chain couples TRBV4-1 to TRBJ2-5, with D uncertain. Germline loops: CDR1 MGHRA, CDR2 YSYEKL. CDR3 size: 14 residues. Trimming cost V 3 bases and J 2 bases, with 10 bases left between them.

The chain uses TRBV4-2 and TRBJ2-2; D gene ambiguous. Germline V gene sequence: CDR1 LGHNA, CDR2 YNFKEQ. Trimming pared 2 bases from V and 0 bases from J, leaving 1 base between. The CDR3 is 13 amino acids. The CDR3 here is CASSQPNTGELFF. The CDR3 nucleotides are TGTGCCAGCAGCCAACCGAACACCGGGGAGCTGTTTTTT.

The chain links TRBV20-1 to TRBJ2-1, with 8 bases matching TRBD1. V was pared by 5 bases and J by 5 bases, with 5 bases of the junction left unmatched. CDR3 length: 13 amino acids. Germline V gene lookup returns CDR1 DFQATT and CDR2 SNEGSKA (reference sequence). The CDR3 DNA reads TGCAGTGCTGCCGGGACAGGAAACAATGAGCAGTTCTTC. Protein sequence: CSAAGTGNNEQFF.